Listed below are T cell receptor beta chains from one sample, sequenced in a study of metastatic and nonmetastatic thyroid tumors. Using MiXCR, TCRdb reanalyzed the PCR reads. The repertoire consists of around 17,000 clones, with roughly an eighth occurring once and the leading ten covering roughly 15%. What was sequenced was tumor tissue. The receptors derive from a female donor with papillary thyroid cancer or a benign thyroid nodule (not recorded which). Some clones in this sample may be carry-over from other donors' samples. Each CDR3 is given with its conserved first and last residue. D genes are given only for firm matches. Size tells how often a clone was seen (once, few, many) or the class of an expanded clone, and some rows leave it out.

d_gene	abundance	j_gene	v_gene	CDR3nt	CDR3aa
NA	many	TRBJ2-5	TRBV20-1	TGCAGTGCTAGAGATAACAGACAAGAGACCCAGTACTTC	CSARDNRQETQYF
NA	many	TRBJ2-3	TRBV7-8	TGTGCCAGCAGCTTAGCGAAAGCAGATACGCAGTATTTT	CASSLAKADTQYF
NA	medium-sized	TRBJ2-2	TRBV24-1	TGTGCCACCAGTGACCTAACAGGGTCGAACACCGGGGAGCTGTTTTTT	CATSDLTGSNTGELFF
NA	many	TRBJ2-7	TRBV10-3	TGTGCCATCAGTGAGTCAGGCAACTACGAGCAGTACTTC	CAISESGNYEQYF
TRBD1	many	TRBJ1-5	TRBV6-4	TGTGCCAGCCAAAGACAGGGGAGGGATAACAATCAGCCCCAGCATTTT	CASQRQGRDNNQPQHF
TRBD2	many	TRBJ2-7	TRBV15	TGTGCCACCAGCAGAGATCCCCCTACTAGCGGGAGTAACGAGCAGTACTTC	CATSRDPPTSGSNEQYF
NA	NA	TRBJ1-6	TRBV6-1	TGTGCCAGCAGCCCGACAGAGAATTCACCCCTCCACTTT	CASSPTENSPLHF
TRBD1	once	TRBJ1-2	TRBV9	TGTGCCAGCAGCGTCCTCCCGAGCGTAGGACAGGGCCCTAACTATGGCTACACCTTC	CASSVLPSVGQGPNYGYTF
NA	few	TRBJ1-6	TRBV6-1	TGTGCCAGCAGTTCCCCCGGGACTAACAATTCACCCCTCCACTTT	CASSSPGTNNSPLHF
TRBD1	many	TRBJ2-4	TRBV12-3/TRBV12-4	TGTGCCAGCGGAATCACTCCCGGACAGGGGTGCATTCAGTACTTC	CASGITPGQGCIQYF
NA	few	TRBJ2-5	TRBV12-3/TRBV12-4	TGTGCCAGCAGATATTCCGGGACGGAGGAGACCCATTACTTC	CASRYSGTEETHYF
TRBD2	many	TRBJ2-3	TRBV7-3	TGTGCCAGCAGCTTAAGACTAGCGGGAGGTCCGGCCGTGAGCACAGATACGCAGTATTTT	CASSLRLAGGPAVSTDTQYF
NA	many	TRBJ1-4	TRBV29-1	TGCAGCGTTTCTTTTTCTAATGAAAAACTGTTTTTT	CSVSFSNEKLFF
NA	many	TRBJ1-5	TRBV2	TGTGCCAGCAGTTCAGGGGATTATAGCAATCAGCCCCAGCATTTT	CASSSGDYSNQPQHF
NA	NA	TRBJ1-1	TRBV7-2	TGTGCCAGCAGCTTAGCGCGAGAGAACACTGAAGCTTTCTTT	CASSLARENTEAFF
TRBD1	many	TRBJ1-2	TRBV6-1	TGTGCCAGCAGTGAGGGACAGAGGGTCTATGGCTACACCTTC	CASSEGQRVYGYTF
NA	many	TRBJ2-5	TRBV7-9	TGTGCCAGCAGCACAATCCGGGACCCGGAGACCCAGTACTTC	CASSTIRDPETQYF
TRBD1	NA	TRBJ1-3	TRBV30	TGTGCCTGGGAGGGACAGGCTGGAAACACCATATATTTT	CAWEGQAGNTIYF
NA	many	TRBJ2-5	TRBV3-1	TGTGCCAGCAGCCAACCTCCAGGGGGAGCGGGAGAGGCAGAGACCCAGTACTTC	CASSQPPGGAGEAETQYF
NA	medium-sized	TRBJ2-2	TRBV5-1	TGCGCCAGCAGCTTGGCCACGGGGCGGGGCACCGGGGAGCTGTTTTTT	CASSLATGRGTGELFF
NA	many	TRBJ1-2	TRBV7-4	TGTGCCAGCAGCTTAGAGGTCGGGAACTATGGCTACACCTTC	CASSLEVGNYGYTF
NA	many	TRBJ1-2	TRBV6-1	TGTGCCAGCAGCCGTCCCCAAACAGGACTAGGTGGCTACACCTTC	CASSRPQTGLGGYTF
NA	many	TRBJ2-3	TRBV20-1	TGCAGTGCTCGACAGAACACAGATACGCAGTATTTT	CSARQNTDTQYF
TRBD1	many	TRBJ1-2	TRBV7-8	TGTGCCAGCAGCCCCCTCACAGGGGACTATGGCTACACCTTC	CASSPLTGDYGYTF
NA	NA	TRBJ2-3	TRBV11-2	TGTGCCAGCAGCTTAGAAGGGGGTCCCACAGATACGCAGTATTTT	CASSLEGGPTDTQYF
NA	few	TRBJ2-7	TRBV12-3/TRBV12-4	TGTGCCAGCAGTTCCAGCTCCTACGAGCAGTACTTC	CASSSSSYEQYF
TRBD2	many	TRBJ2-7	TRBV6-1	TGTGCCAGCAGCGACCACGGGGGGGGCAGAGAGCAGTACTTC	CASSDHGGGREQYF
TRBD1	NA	TRBJ1-3	TRBV28	TGTGCCAGCAGTTGGACAGGGTCTGGAAACACCATATATTTT	CASSWTGSGNTIYF
NA	many	TRBJ1-1	TRBV5-5	TGTGCCAGCAGCTTTATGAGTGAAGCTTTCTTT	CASSFMSEAFF
NA	many	TRBJ1-2	TRBV7-8	TGTGCCAGCAGCTTATTTCTGAGGGGAAACAAATATGGCTACACCTTC	CASSLFLRGNKYGYTF
NA	NA	TRBJ1-4	TRBV30	TGTGCCTGGAGTGTAAGACCTAATGAAAAACTGTTTTTT	CAWSVRPNEKLFF
TRBD2	many	TRBJ2-7	TRBV7-9	TGTGCCAGCAGCCAAAGTGCTAGCGGGGGGGCCTACGAGCAGTACTTC	CASSQSASGGAYEQYF
NA	NA	TRBJ2-1	TRBV6-5	TGTGCTAGCAGCTACTCGAACGGGTTTGCCTACAATGAGCAGTTCTTC	CASSYSNGFAYNEQFF
NA	many	TRBJ1-5	TRBV6-1	TGTGCCACCTCAGGGTTCAATCAGCCCCAGCATTTT	CATSGFNQPQHF
NA	many	TRBJ2-3	TRBV7-8	TGTGCCAGCAGCTTTTGGCGGGATAGCACAGATACGCAGTATTTT	CASSFWRDSTDTQYF
TRBD1	NA	TRBJ1-2	TRBV18	TGTGCCAGCTCGCCGGGACAGGGAGGTGGCTACACCTTC	CASSPGQGGGYTF
TRBD1	many	TRBJ1-5	TRBV10-3	TGTGCCATCAGTGAGAATACAGGGGGCAATCAGCCCCAGCATTTT	CAISENTGGNQPQHF
NA	many	TRBJ1-1	TRBV28	TGTGCCAGCAGTATACAGACGATCGAAGCTTTCTTT	CASSIQTIEAFF
NA	many	TRBJ2-7	TRBV15	TGTGCCACCAGCAGAGACAGGGCCCCCGGCGAGCAGTACTTC	CATSRDRAPGEQYF
NA	many	TRBJ1-1	TRBV7-3	TGTGCCAGCAGCTTAGGGGCAGCTTCTGAAGCTTTCTTT	CASSLGAASEAFF
TRBD1	many	TRBJ1-2	TRBV3-1	TGTGCCAGCAGCCAAGACTGGACAGGGACTAACTATGGCTACACCTTC	CASSQDWTGTNYGYTF
NA	many	TRBJ2-4	TRBV6-1	TGTGCCAGCAGTGACGGACAAGGTCAAAGCATTCAGTACTTC	CASSDGQGQSIQYF
NA	many	TRBJ2-7	TRBV4-1	TGCGCCAGCAGCCAAGGTCGACAGGCCTACGAGCAGTACTTC	CASSQGRQAYEQYF
NA	many	TRBJ1-2	TRBV11-2	TGTGCCAGCAGCCAAACGGGGGTGAGCGGCTACACCTTC	CASSQTGVSGYTF
TRBD1	many	TRBJ1-5	TRBV2	TGTGCCAGCCATAGGACAGGGGGTAGCAATCAGCCCCAGCATTTT	CASHRTGGSNQPQHF
TRBD1	NA	TRBJ1-1	TRBV9	TGTGCCAGCAGCGGGGGACAGGGGATGGGCACTGAAGCTTTCTTT	CASSGGQGMGTEAFF
NA	NA	TRBJ1-6	TRBV12-3/TRBV12-4	TGTGCCGAGCCGCTGGGTTCACCCCTCCACTTT	CAEPLGSPLHF
NA	many	TRBJ2-3	TRBV20-1	TGCAGTGCTAGAACGCCCGCTGGAGGAGGGGCCCCGTACGGGGATACGCAGTATTTT	CSARTPAGGGAPYGDTQYF
NA	many	TRBJ2-5	TRBV14	TGTGCCAGCAGCCAAGGAACCCAAGAGACCCAGTACTTC	CASSQGTQETQYF
NA	medium-sized	TRBJ2-2	TRBV20-1	TGCAGTGCTAGAGATCGCAATGAGGGGGTTAGGTACACCGGGGAGCTGTTTTTT	CSARDRNEGVRYTGELFF
TRBD1	many	TRBJ1-2	TRBV3-1	TGTGCCAGCAGCCAAGATCGCAGGACAGGGTGGTGCTATGGCTACACCTTC	CASSQDRRTGWCYGYTF
NA	many	TRBJ1-3	TRBV18	TGTGCCAGCTCGGCCCGAGTGGAAAACACCATATATTTT	CASSARVENTIYF
NA	few	TRBJ2-5	TRBV19	TGTGCCAGTAGTATATCAGAAGCTCAGTACTTC	CASSISEAQYF
NA	few	TRBJ2-5	TRBV7-8	TGTGCCAGCAGCTTAGGTCCGGGACGGGGGAACCAAGAGACCCAGTACTTC	CASSLGPGRGNQETQYF
NA	many	TRBJ1-4	TRBV7-2	TGTGCCAGCAGCACCGGACAGACAACTAATGAAAAACTGTTTTTT	CASSTGQTTNEKLFF
TRBD2	many	TRBJ2-1	TRBV27	TGTGCCAGCAGTGCCGGACTAGCGGGAGTGAAAAATGAGCAGTTCTTC	CASSAGLAGVKNEQFF
NA	many	TRBJ1-1	TRBV6-6	TGTGCCAGCAGTTACTTAGCCGGGATGAACACTGAAGCTTTCTTT	CASSYLAGMNTEAFF
NA	medium-sized	TRBJ2-7	TRBV5-5	TGTGCCAGCAGCTTGTTGGCCCGGGACTTAACCTACGAGCAGTACTTC	CASSLLARDLTYEQYF
TRBD1	many	TRBJ1-2	TRBV11-2	TGTGCCAGCAGCTCGACAGGGACTACTGGCTACACCTTC	CASSSTGTTGYTF